Listed below are T cell receptor beta chains from one sample, sequenced in a study of blood T cell repertoires in COVID-19. The method was immunoSEQ multiplex PCR; TCRdb's version includes in-frame clones alone and lacks a portion of them. The repertoire consists of 160,000 or so clones, with over 75% occurring once and the leading ten covering 6% to 8.5%. Sequencing was performed on PBMCs or T cells enriched from blood (not recorded which). Every receptor here comes from a woman aged 45-65 years who had recovered from COVID-19. The CDR3 runs from the conserved cysteine through the conserved F or W.

V gene	J gene	CDR3 protein
TRBV5-1	TRBJ2-1	CASSLAIFRAPGQGANEQFF
TRBV5-6	TRBJ1-1	CASSRDTEAFF
TRBV5-4	TRBJ1-5	CASSPGQGQPQHF
TRBV7-9	TRBJ2-2	CASRSQGSENTGELFF
TRBV18	TRBJ1-3	CASSLKEPGVGNTIYF
TRBV7-2	TRBJ2-2	CASSLRELAGTGELFF
TRBV29-1	TRBJ1-1	CSVEAGRGLNTEAFF
TRBV9	TRBJ1-1	CASSATGVNTEAFF
TRBV5-8	TRBJ2-1	CASSGALAGAVREQFF
TRBV6-2/TRBV6-3	TRBJ1-5	CASSAAATQHF
TRBV7-9	TRBJ1-1	CASRLQGFGTEAFF
TRBV4-1	TRBJ2-3	CASSQWAGESQYF
TRBV9	TRBJ1-2	CASSEPGQGLINYGYTF
TRBV4-3	TRBJ2-1	CASSQGSSGGKHNEQFF
TRBV5-1	TRBJ2-7	CASSLGLLRVPTYEQYF
TRBV7-2	TRBJ2-3	CASSKLAGDTQYF
TRBV19	TRBJ1-2	CASSIGQSPYGYTF
TRBV5-1	TRBJ1-4	CASSLARGSNEKLFF
TRBV9	TRBJ1-1	CASSGRQGATYTEAFF
TRBV4-1	TRBJ2-7	CASSPSGTGTYEQYF
TRBV12-3/TRBV12-4	TRBJ2-3	CASSPREVTQYF
TRBV10-3	TRBJ1-6	CASRTGTGNSPLHF
TRBV6-6	TRBJ1-6	CASSPRGGTGLNSPLHF
TRBV13	TRBJ2-7	CASSPRQGYEQYF
TRBV4-2	TRBJ1-1	CASSQDGQGVGSTEAFF
TRBV2	TRBJ2-2	CASSRQGTGELFF
TRBV4-3	TRBJ2-3	CASSQDTSTDTQYF
TRBV9	TRBJ2-2	CASSTTSGGATGELFF
TRBV6-2/TRBV6-3	TRBJ2-5	CASSYALVQETQYF
TRBV6-6	TRBJ1-5	CASRAPGQVSNQPQHF
TRBV5-5	TRBJ2-7	CASSTRFPREQYF
TRBV6-5	TRBJ2-7	CASSYSGTGGPYEQYF
TRBV6-1	TRBJ1-5	CASSGPGQGPNQPQHF
TRBV3-1/TRBV3-2	TRBJ2-2	CASSRRASNTGELFF